The T cell receptor (beta chain) described here comes from a study of beta chain features in type 1 diabetes. Looking at the study overall: Patients and healthy donors were similar in age, gender and cell yields. General study results and limits: In all four CD4+ subsets, TCRB CDR3 length was significantly, moderately reduced in type 1 diabetes. The naive, central memory and Treg TCRB repertoires looked more alike in patients than they did in healthy donors.

About this clone: Its antigen is undetermined.

The junction had 7 bases not matched to a gene; V was cut back by 3 bases and J by 3 bases. Looked up from germline, CDR1 is GTSNPN and CDR2 is SVGIG (reference sequence). The CDR3 extends over 14 amino acids. Sequencing targeted expressed TCRB transcripts, as all isolated RNA had been reverse transcribed. TCRdb's copy holds only in-frame clones and misses some; the assay was immunoSEQ multiplex PCR. The table lists hundreds of thousands of clones, about 14% of them singletons. Material for sequencing was naive CD4+ T cells from blood. This clonotype originated in a man between 18 and 29 years old with type 1 diabetes. The chain links TRBV30 to TRBJ2-5, with 7 bases lining up with TRBD1. The CDR3, as DNA: TGTGCCTGGAGGCCCGGGCAGGGGGAAGAGACCCAGTACTTC. This encodes CAWRPGQGEETQYF.